A single sample is the source of the 25 T cell receptor beta chains below, sequenced in a study of CD8 T cells in ankylosing spondylitis. Findings and limits, study-wide: A TCR beta motif of under 10 highly homologous variants seemed to mark ankylosing spondylitis blood.

Antigens for these TCRs are unknown. TCRdb analysed the 5' RACE reads with MiXCR anew, one entry per CDR3 protein. Of about 330,000 distinct CDR3 sequences in the sample, approximately 8.2% were seen once. Sequenced material: blood, either unsorted or a sorted T cell fraction (not recorded which). These receptors were collected from a male donor with ankylosing spondylitis.

This clonotype occurred many times. The CDR3 DNA is TGTGCCAGCAGCCAATATGCGGGGGGCGGCTACACCTTC. Translation: CASSQYAGGGYTF. The V and J genes are TRBV3-1 and TRBJ1-2, with D perhaps TRBD1 (6 bases). The length of the CDR3 is 13 residues. Germline V gene lookup returns CDR1 LGHDT and CDR2 YNNKEL (reference sequence). Trimming cost V 2 bases and J 8 bases, with 12 bases left between them.

As to this clonotype: One junction end disagrees with the germline gene, perhaps due to a read error. This chain links TRBV5-1 with TRBJ2-5, with D possibly being TRBD2 (6 bases). Per germline, CDR1 SGHRS and CDR2 YFSETQ. This CDR3 is 14 amino acids long. CDR3 bases: TGCGCCAGCAGCTTGTCTCCGGGGGAAGAGACCCACTACTTC. Its translation: CASSLSPGEETHYF.

This chain uses TRBV5-1 with TRBJ2-5; D is unresolved. V was clipped by 2 bases and J by 3 bases, with 14 bases between them. CDR3 size: 15 residues. Germline V gene lookup returns CDR1 SGHRS and CDR2 YFSETQ. In DNA form, the CDR3 reads TGCGCCAGCAGCTTCTCCAGTCCCCAAGAAGAGACCCAGTACTTC. This translates into CASSFSSPQEETQYF.

This clonotype came up many times. The gene calls are TRBV20-1 and TRBJ2-3; 10 positions match TRBD2. Germline values: CDR1 DFQATT, CDR2 SNEGSKA (reference sequence). The V segment lost 4 bases and the J segment 0 bases; nucleotides outside the gene matches: 7. The CDR3 has 16 amino acids. The CDR3 coding sequence is TGCAGTGCTACCCGACTAGCGGGTACTAGCACAGATACGCAGTATTTT. Protein sequence: CSATRLAGTSTDTQYF.

This clonotype was counted many times. The chain recombines TRBV14 with TRBJ1-2; D may be TRBD1 (5 bases). V was shortened by 4 bases and J by 2 bases, with 23 bases between the two germline ends. The CDR3 consists of 18 residues. In germline, CDR1 is SGHDN, CDR2 FVKESK. The CDR3 coding sequence is TGTGCCAGCAGCCCCCGACGCCATACCGGGACGGACAACTATGGCTACACCTTC. Its protein product is CASSPRRHTGTDNYGYTF.

For this clonotype: Being one base from a much bigger clone, this may be a read error. The rearrangement joins TRBV12-3 or TRBV12-4 to TRBJ2-1; TRBD2 is a possible D gene (5 bases). V gave up 4 bases and J gave up 3 bases, with 10 bases separating them. The CDR3 spans 14 residues. Written as DNA, the CDR3 is TGTGCCAGCAGTTCTGGCGGGCTCTACAATGAGCAGTTCTTC. As protein: CASSSGGLYNEQFF.

The chain employs TRBV7-2 and TRBJ2-5; weak D call: TRBD2 (6 bases). Germline V lookup: CDR1 SGHTA, CDR2 FQGNSA. This CDR3 region has 13 residues. The V and J ends lost 7 bases and 1 base respectively, with 10 bases between them. CDR3 bases: TGTGCCAGCACCCGGGACTTCCAAGAGACCCAGTACTTC. Its translation: CASTRDFQETQYF. Together with reference TRBV7-2 and TRBJ2-5, the CDR3 gives the full variable domain: GAGVSQSPSNKVTEKGKDVELRCDPISGHTALYWYRQSLGQGLEFLIYFQGNSAPDKSGLPSDRFSAERTGGSVSTLTIQRTQQEDSAVYLCASTRDFQETQYFGPGTRLLVL.

This clonotype was picked up a small number of times. J is TRBJ2-3 and V is TRBV6-4; 12 bases are shared with TRBD2. After removal of 5 bases from V and 8 bases from J, the junction contained 14 bases not matched to a gene. The CDR3 is 17 amino acids. Germline V lookup: CDR1 MRHNA, CDR2 SNTAGT. The CDR3 nucleotides read TGTGCCAGCAGTCCCCGGGAGACTAGCGGGAGCGGTGGTACGCAGTATTTT. This codes for CASSPRETSGSGGTQYF.

The CDR3 DNA is TGTGCCAGCAGCGATGGTCTAGCCGGGGATACGCAGTATTTT. Translating it yields CASSDGLAGDTQYF. The rearrangement uses TRBV9 and TRBJ2-3; possibly TRBD2 for D (5 bases). CDR1 is SGDLS and CDR2 is YYNGEE in the germline V gene. V shed 3 bases and J shed 6 bases, with 14 bases lying between them. The CDR3 consists of 14 residues.

The DNA of the CDR3 is TGTGCCAGCAGCTTGTGGTTGGACCCGATACAAGAGACCCAGTACTTC. Amino acid sequence: CASSLWLDPIQETQYF. V and J are TRBV7-8 and TRBJ2-5, with D uncertain. CDR1 and CDR2 from the germline V gene are SGHVS and FQNEAQ. This CDR3 has 16 amino acids. V dropped 3 bases and J dropped 2 bases, with 16 bases sitting between them.

The sample holds many counts of this clonotype. This chain links TRBV7-9 with TRBJ1-5; no firm D call. V was trimmed by 8 bases and J by 3 bases, leaving 8 bases between them. This CDR3 is 12 amino acids long. Germline values: CDR1 SEHNR, CDR2 FQNEAQ (reference sequence). The CDR3 region is CASGMDNQPQHF. In DNA form, the CDR3 reads TGTGCCAGCGGGATGGACAATCAGCCCCAGCATTTT.

This clonotype came up a few times. The chain links TRBV5-5 to TRBJ1-5, with TRBD1 matching over 7 bases. V shed 4 bases and J 2 bases; nucleotides not matched to a gene: 9. CDR3 size: 16 residues. The V gene's germline CDR1 is SGHKS and CDR2 YYEKEE (reference sequence). The CDR3 reads CASSRQGTAGNQPQHF. In DNA form, the CDR3 reads TGTGCCAGCAGCCGACAGGGTACGGCGGGCAATCAGCCCCAGCATTTT.

In its sample, this clonotype was seen many times. V usage is TRBV7-2 and J usage is TRBJ2-1; 11 bases are shared with TRBD2. The germline V gene encodes CDR1 SGHTA and CDR2 FQGNSA. CDR3 size: 15 residues. V gave up 4 bases and J gave up 7 bases; unmatched junction bases: 6. CDR3 in DNA: TGTGCCAGCAGCTCGCTAGCGGGAGGTGGAAATGAGCAGTTCTTC. This codes for CASSSLAGGGNEQFF.

The chain employs TRBV3-1 and TRBJ2-1, with a tentative D call TRBD2 (6 bases). Trimming removed 0 bases from V and 4 bases from J, with 16 bases in between. This CDR3 is 17 amino acids long. Per germline, CDR1 LGHDT and CDR2 YNNKEL (reference sequence). The CDR3 region has the DNA TGTGCCAGCAGCCAAGATCCTCCGCGGGGCTTTTACAATGAGCAGTTCTTC. Translated: CASSQDPPRGFYNEQFF.

This clonotype came up many times. V and J are TRBV15 and TRBJ1-2; tentative D call: TRBD1 (5 bases). The V gene's germline CDR1 is LNHNV and CDR2 YYDKDF (reference sequence). V was cut by 1 base and J by 3 bases, with 9 bases left in between. This CDR3 has 14 residues. Here the CDR3 reads CATSRAGGDYGYTF. The CDR3 DNA follows: TGTGCCACCAGCAGAGCGGGAGGGGACTATGGCTACACCTTC.

There are a few counts of this clonotype. DNA for the CDR3: TGCGCCAGCAGTGAGAGGCGGTGGTCCGGGGAGCTGTTTTTT. It is translated as CASSERRWSGELFF. The gene calls are TRBV10-1 and TRBJ2-2; D gene ambiguous. The germline V and J ends were trimmed by 2 bases and 6 bases, with 10 bases remaining between them. CDR1 and CDR2 from the germline V gene are WNHNN and SYGVQD (reference sequence). CDR3 length: 14 amino acids.

The chain is built from TRBV12-3 or TRBV12-4 and TRBJ1-1, with 7 nucleotides matching TRBD1. The junction had 4 bases not matched to a gene; V was cut back by 5 bases and J by 4 bases. This CDR3 region has 13 residues. CDR3 sequence: CASSMTGFTEAFF. The CDR3 coding sequence is TGTGCCAGCAGTATGACAGGGTTCACTGAAGCTTTCTTT.

This clonotype was observed a handful of times. The rearrangement joins TRBV9 to TRBJ2-5, with D perhaps assigned TRBD1 or TRBD2 (5 bases each). Trimming removed 3 bases from V and 5 bases from J, with 11 bases in between. From germline, CDR1 is SGDLS and CDR2 YYNGEE. The CDR3 length is 13 residues. CDR3 region: CASSAQGRETQYF. The CDR3 bases are TGTGCCAGCAGCGCTCAGGGACGGGAGACCCAGTACTTC.

This clonotype was found a few times. The rearrangement joins TRBV20-1 to TRBJ2-3; D uncertain. In germline, CDR1 is DFQATT, CDR2 SNEGSKA (reference sequence). The CDR3 contains 14 residues. Trimming removed 0 bases at V and 2 bases at J, with 9 bases between. CDR3 sequence reads: CSARDQVNTDTQYF. CDR3 nucleotide sequence: TGCAGTGCTAGAGATCAGGTTAACACAGATACGCAGTATTTT.

This chain uses TRBV27 with TRBJ2-3; 8 bases are shared with TRBD2. CDR1 and CDR2 (germline): MNHEY, SMNVEV (reference sequence). Trimming took 2 bases from V and 3 from J; bases not matched to a gene: 10. CDR3 length: 17 amino acids. The CDR3 sequence is CASSLIQASGSTDTQYF. CDR3 in DNA: TGTGCCAGCAGTTTAATCCAGGCCAGCGGGAGTACAGATACGCAGTATTTT.

In this sample, this clonotype turned up a few times. The gene calls are TRBV18 and TRBJ2-7, with 11 bases fitting TRBD2. CDR1 and CDR2 from the germline V gene are KGHSH and LQKENI. The CDR3 extends over 15 amino acids. The V gene end was trimmed by 3 bases and the J gene end by 3 bases; junction bases not matched to a gene: 4. CDR3 in DNA: TGTGCCAGCTCACCTCGGGGACTAGCGGACTACGAGCAGTACTTC. It specifies CASSPRGLADYEQYF. The complete variable domain, with remaining parts taken from reference TRBV18 and TRBJ2-7, reads NAGVMQNPRHLVRRRGQEARLRCSPMKGHSHVYWYRQLPEEGLKFMVYLQKENIIDESGMPKERFSAEFPKEGPSILRIQQVVRGDSAAYFCASSPRGLADYEQYFGPGTRLTVT.

The chain is built from TRBV27 and TRBJ2-7, with D maybe TRBD1 (5 bases). CDR1 MNHEY and CDR2 SMNVEV come from the germline V gene (reference sequence). The CDR3 covers 13 residues. V lost 0 bases to trimming and J lost 5 bases, with 8 bases between them. The CDR3 sequence is CASSLSRAHEQYF. The CDR3, as DNA: TGTGCCAGCAGTTTATCCAGGGCCCACGAGCAGTACTTC.

This clonotype was seen a handful of times. The V gene is TRBV28, the J gene TRBJ2-1; 14 positions agree with TRBD2. With V trimmed by 5 bases and J by 8 bases, 8 bases remained unmatched. Germline V CDR1 and CDR2: MDHEN, SYDVKM. The CDR3 has 16 amino acids. Here the CDR3 DNA reads TGTGCCAGCAGTCTGGGACTAGCGGGAGCTGTCCATGAGCAGTTCTTC. Translated: CASSLGLAGAVHEQFF.

This clonotype was counted at least ten times. This sequence joins TRBV29-1 and TRBJ2-5; no definite D call. The germline gives CDR1 SQVTM, CDR2 ANQGSEA. The V end lost 0 bases, the J end lost 10 bases, and 12 bases lay between the germline ends. This CDR3 spans 12 amino acids. The CDR3 sequence: CSVEDSGVGQYF. CDR3 nucleotide sequence: TGCAGCGTTGAAGATTCTGGTGTGGGCCAGTACTTC.

This clonotype was observed a handful of times. The chain employs TRBV11-2 and TRBJ2-1, with 7 bases fitting TRBD2. V shed 0 bases and J 8 bases; nucleotides not matched to a gene: 4. CDR3 length: 14 amino acids. Germline V lookup: CDR1 SGHAT, CDR2 FQNNGV. The CDR3 coding sequence is TGTGCCAGCAGCTTAGAACAGACTAGCTATGAGCAGTTCTTC. It yields the protein CASSLEQTSYEQFF.